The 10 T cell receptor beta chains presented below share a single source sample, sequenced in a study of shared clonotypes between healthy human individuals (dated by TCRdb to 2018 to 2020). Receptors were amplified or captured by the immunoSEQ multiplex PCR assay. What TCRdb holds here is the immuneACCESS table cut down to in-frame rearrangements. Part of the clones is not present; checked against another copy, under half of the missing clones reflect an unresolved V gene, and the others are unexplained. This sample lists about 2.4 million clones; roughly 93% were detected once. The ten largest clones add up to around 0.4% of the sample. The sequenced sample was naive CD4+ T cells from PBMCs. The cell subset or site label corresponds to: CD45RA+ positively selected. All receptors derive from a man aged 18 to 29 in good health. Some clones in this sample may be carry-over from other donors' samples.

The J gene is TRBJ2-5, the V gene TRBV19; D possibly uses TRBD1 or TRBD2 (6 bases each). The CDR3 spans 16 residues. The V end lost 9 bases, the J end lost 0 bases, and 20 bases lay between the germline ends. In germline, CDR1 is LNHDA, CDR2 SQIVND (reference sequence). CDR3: CARGPRGAGNQETQYF. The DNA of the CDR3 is TGTGCCAGAGGACCTAGGGGGGCCGGGAACCAAGAGACCCAGTACTTC.

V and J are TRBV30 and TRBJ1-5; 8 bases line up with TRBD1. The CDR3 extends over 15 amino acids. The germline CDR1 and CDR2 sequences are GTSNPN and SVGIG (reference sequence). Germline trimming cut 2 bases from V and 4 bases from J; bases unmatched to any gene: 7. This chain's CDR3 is CAWSQGAIMNQPQHF. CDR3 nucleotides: TGTGCCTGGAGTCAGGGGGCGATAATGAATCAGCCCCAGCATTTT.

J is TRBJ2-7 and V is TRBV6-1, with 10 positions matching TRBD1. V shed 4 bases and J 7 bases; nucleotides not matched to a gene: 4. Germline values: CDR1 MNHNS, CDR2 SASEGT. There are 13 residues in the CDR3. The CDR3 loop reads CASSGQGAWEQYF. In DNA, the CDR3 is TGTGCCAGCAGTGGACAGGGGGCGTGGGAGCAGTACTTC.

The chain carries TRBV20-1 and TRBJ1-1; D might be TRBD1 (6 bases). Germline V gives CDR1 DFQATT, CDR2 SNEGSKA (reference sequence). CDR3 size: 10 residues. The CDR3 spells CSLGGLKAFF. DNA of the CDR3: TGCAGCCTAGGGGGGCTGAAAGCTTTCTTT.

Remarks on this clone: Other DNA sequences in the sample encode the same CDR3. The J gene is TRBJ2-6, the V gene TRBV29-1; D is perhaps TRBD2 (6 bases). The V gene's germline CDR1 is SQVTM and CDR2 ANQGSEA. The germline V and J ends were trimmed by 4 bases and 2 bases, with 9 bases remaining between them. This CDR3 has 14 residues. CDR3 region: CSVGEVAGANVLTF. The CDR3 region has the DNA TGCAGCGTTGGGGAGGTAGCTGGGGCCAACGTCCTGACTTTC.

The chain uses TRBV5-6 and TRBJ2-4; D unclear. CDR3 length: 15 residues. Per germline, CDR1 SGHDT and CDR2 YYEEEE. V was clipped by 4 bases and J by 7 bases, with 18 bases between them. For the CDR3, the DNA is TGTGCCAGCAGCACCCGACCGGGCGAAGGGAACATTCAGTACTTC. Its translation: CASSTRPGEGNIQYF.

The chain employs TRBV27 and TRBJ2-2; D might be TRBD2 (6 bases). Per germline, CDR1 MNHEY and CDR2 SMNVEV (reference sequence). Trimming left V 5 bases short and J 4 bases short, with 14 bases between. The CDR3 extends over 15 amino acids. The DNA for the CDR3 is TGTGCCAGCAGTCCCCGACTAGATGGCACCGGGGAGCTGTTTTTT. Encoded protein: CASSPRLDGTGELFF.

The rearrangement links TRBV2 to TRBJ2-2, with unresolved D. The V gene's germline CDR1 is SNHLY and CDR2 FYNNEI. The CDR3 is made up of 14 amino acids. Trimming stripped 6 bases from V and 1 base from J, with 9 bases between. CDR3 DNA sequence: TGTGCCAGCAGGAGCCTTCAGAACACCGGGGAGCTGTTTTTT. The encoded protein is CASRSLQNTGELFF.

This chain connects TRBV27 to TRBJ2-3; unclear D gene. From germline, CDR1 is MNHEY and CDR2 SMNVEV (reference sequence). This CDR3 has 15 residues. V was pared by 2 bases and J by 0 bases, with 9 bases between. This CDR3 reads CASSLKTTSTDTQYF. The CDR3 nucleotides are TGTGCCAGCAGTTTAAAGACCACTAGCACAGATACGCAGTATTTT.

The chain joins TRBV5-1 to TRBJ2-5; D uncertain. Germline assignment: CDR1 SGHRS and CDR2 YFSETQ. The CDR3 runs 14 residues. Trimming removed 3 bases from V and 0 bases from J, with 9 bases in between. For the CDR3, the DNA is TGCGCCAGCAGCTCTGGCCTGAACCAAGAGACCCAGTACTTC. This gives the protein CASSSGLNQETQYF.